This T cell receptor beta chain was observed in a study of glioma-infiltrating T cells. The iRepertoire nested amplicon-rescue multiplex PCR amplified TCR alpha and beta CDR3s from RNA. MiXCR, applied by TCRdb to the multiplex PCR reads, yields one record per CDR3 protein. The sample includes over 130,000 distinct CDR3 sequences, roughly two fifths of them seen just once. This clonotype was detected a few times. The CDR3 runs to 18 residues. The germline V gene encodes CDR1 SGHTA and CDR2 FQGNSA. V lost 5 bases, J lost 1 base, and 22 bases lay in between. V usage is TRBV7-2 and J usage is TRBJ2-3; perhaps TRBD2 as D (6 bases). The source of this sequence is a human donor with low-grade glioma or glioblastoma, undergoing nonglioma brain surgery, or in good health (not recorded which). The sample comprised glioma tissue, nonneoplastic brain tissue, or PBMCs (not recorded which). CDR3 protein: CASSPGEAVRNGTDTQYF. The DNA of the CDR3 is TGTGCCAGCAGCCCCGGGGAGGCCGTGAGGAACGGCACAGATACGCAGTATTTT.